This is a list of T cell receptor beta chains from one sample in a study of cytomegalovirus exposure and HLA in healthy donors. Sequencing was performed with immunoSEQ multiplex PCR; in TCRdb, only in-frame clones are kept and a portion is missing. The data show about 120,000 clones, around 90% seen once. Sequencing used PBMCs. Every receptor here comes from a woman aged 18-29 years in good health and CMV-seronegative. The CDR3 runs from the conserved cysteine through the conserved F or W. The D gene is left open where the match is weak. Rows give clone size only sometimes, using once, few, many, or a class for an expanded clone.

j_call	v_call	d_call	clone_size	cdr3_aa	cdr3_nt
TRBJ1-2	TRBV5-1	.	.	CASSLGTNYGYTF	TGCGCCAGCAGCTTGGGGACAAACTATGGCTACACCTTC
TRBJ1-3	TRBV7-2	.	.	CASSSQGNTIYF	TGTGCCAGCAGCTCCCAGGGAAACACCATATATTTT
TRBJ2-3	TRBV6-4	TRBD2	.	CASSDSKGGGADTQYF	TGTGCCAGCAGTGACTCGAAGGGCGGGGGGGCAGATACGCAGTATTTT
TRBJ1-2	TRBV6-1	TRBD1	.	CASIGQGHGYTF	TGTGCCAGCATTGGACAGGGCCATGGCTACACCTTC
TRBJ2-1	TRBV6-6	.	few	CASSYGGLAYNEQFF	TGTGCCAGCAGTTACGGAGGGTTAGCCTACAATGAGCAGTTCTTC
TRBJ2-5	TRBV4-2	TRBD2	.	CASSQGGGRPETQYF	TGTGCCAGCAGCCAAGGGGGCGGGAGGCCGGAGACCCAGTACTTC
TRBJ2-7	TRBV5-4	TRBD2	.	CASSSRTSGTYEQYF	TGTGCCAGCAGCTCGCGGACTAGCGGAACCTACGAGCAGTACTTC
TRBJ1-1	TRBV28	TRBD1	.	CASSSNQGANEAFF	TGTGCCAGCAGTTCAAACCAGGGGGCCAATGAAGCTTTCTTT
TRBJ1-2	TRBV5-1	.	.	CASSPLPQLLRGGYTF	TGCGCCAGCAGCCCGCTACCTCAGTTACTCAGGGGTGGCTACACCTTC
TRBJ2-7	TRBV5-1	TRBD2	.	CASSLDSGDMYEQYF	TGCGCCAGCAGCTTGGATAGCGGGGATATGTACGAGCAGTACTTC
TRBJ2-5	TRBV7-2	.	.	CASSLVGGSGTRQETQYF	TGTGCCAGCAGCTTAGTCGGGGGTAGCGGAACTCGTCAAGAGACCCAGTACTTC
TRBJ2-3	TRBV7-9	.	.	CASSPWSGTQYF	TGTGCCAGCAGCCCCTGGAGCGGTACGCAGTATTTT
TRBJ2-7	TRBV30	TRBD2	.	CAWISGIGYEQYF	TGTGCCTGGATTAGCGGGATAGGGTACGAGCAGTACTTC
TRBJ1-1	TRBV6-5	.	.	CASSSRTYMNTEAFF	TGTGCCAGCAGTTCCCGGACATACATGAACACTGAAGCTTTCTTT
TRBJ2-2	TRBV18	.	.	CASSPVLGHTGELFF	TGTGCCAGCTCACCCGTTCTTGGGCACACCGGGGAGCTGTTTTTT
TRBJ1-5	TRBV19	.	.	CASSIRGPNQPQHF	TGTGCCAGTAGTATCAGGGGACCCAATCAGCCCCAGCATTTT
TRBJ1-5	TRBV11-2	.	once	CASSPGFGSNQPQHF	TGTGCCAGCAGCCCGGGGTTCGGGAGCAATCAGCCCCAGCATTTT
TRBJ1-2	TRBV5-6	TRBD1	.	CASSRDRGHYGYTF	TGTGCCAGCAGCAGAGACAGGGGGCACTATGGCTACACCTTC
TRBJ1-5	TRBV30	.	.	CAWSAFNQPQHF	TGTGCCTGGAGTGCTTTTAATCAGCCCCAGCATTTT
TRBJ2-5	TRBV27	.	.	CASSFLRQETQYF	TGTGCCAGCAGTTTTCTGCGCCAAGAGACCCAGTACTTC
TRBJ2-1	TRBV6-4	TRBD2	once	CASSDSLAGGPHEQFF	TGTGCCAGCAGTGACTCCCTAGCGGGAGGGCCCCATGAGCAGTTCTTC
TRBJ1-2	TRBV2	TRBD1	.	CASRAEVGQLYGYTF	TGTGCCAGCAGAGCTGAAGTGGGACAGCTATATGGCTACACCTTC
TRBJ2-7	TRBV28	TRBD2	once	CASNLRLAGVGEQYF	TGTGCCAGCAACCTAAGGCTAGCGGGAGTAGGGGAGCAGTACTTC
TRBJ1-1	TRBV2	.	.	CASSVRGYTEAFF	TGTGCCAGCAGTGTCCGGGGTTACACTGAAGCTTTCTTT
TRBJ2-6	TRBV6-5	.	.	CASSSTGANVLTF	TGTGCCAGCAGTAGCACTGGGGCCAACGTCCTGACTTTC
TRBJ2-1	TRBV4-3	.	.	CASSPLAASSYNEQFF	TGCGCCAGCAGCCCACTAGCAGCGAGCTCCTACAATGAGCAGTTCTTC
TRBJ2-7	TRBV11-2	.	few	CASSDGSGSYEQYF	TGTGCCAGCAGCGACGGGTCGGGTTCCTACGAGCAGTACTTC
TRBJ1-2	TRBV12-5	TRBD1	once	CATDQGAGGYTF	TGTGCTACCGATCAGGGGGCAGGAGGCTACACCTTC
TRBJ2-4	TRBV30	TRBD2	.	CACELAGIAKNIQYF	TGTGCCTGCGAACTAGCGGGGATAGCCAAAAACATTCAGTACTTC
TRBJ2-7	TRBV7-9	.	.	CASSLSNTYEQYF	TGTGCCAGCAGCTTATCCAACACCTACGAGCAGTACTTC
TRBJ2-3	TRBV27	TRBD1	once	CASSWDSSSTDTQYF	TGTGCCAGCAGCTGGGACAGTTCTAGCACAGATACGCAGTATTTT
TRBJ1-4	TRBV2	TRBD1	once	CASSEHQGVPNEKLFF	TGTGCCAGCAGTGAACATCAGGGGGTCCCTAATGAAAAACTGTTTTTT
TRBJ1-2	TRBV4-1	.	.	CASSQLLYYGYTF	TGCGCCAGCAGCCAACTATTGTACTATGGCTACACCTTC
TRBJ1-1	TRBV19	.	.	CASSPGAQDTEAFF	TGTGCCAGTAGTCCAGGGGCGCAAGACACTGAAGCTTTCTTT
TRBJ2-1	TRBV4-3	TRBD2	.	CASSPLPTSGGPLNLNEQFF	TGCGCCAGCAGCCCCCTCCCCACTAGCGGGGGACCTTTGAACCTCAATGAGCAGTTCTTC
TRBJ2-7	TRBV10-3	.	.	CAIGEAEQYF	TGTGCCATCGGGGAGGCGGAGCAGTACTTC
TRBJ1-2	TRBV20-1	TRBD1	.	CSAQGMDGYTF	TGCAGCGCACAGGGGATGGACGGCTACACCTTC
TRBJ2-7	TRBV19	.	.	CASSLGTRLGYEQYF	TGTGCCAGTAGTCTCGGGACTCGCCTCGGCTACGAGCAGTACTTC
TRBJ2-7	TRBV11-2	TRBD2	.	CASSRGTKDYEQYF	TGTGCCAGCAGCCGCGGGACTAAAGATTACGAGCAGTACTTC
TRBJ1-1	TRBV30	.	once	CAWRADMNTEAFF	TGTGCCTGGAGGGCAGACATGAACACTGAAGCTTTCTTT
TRBJ1-1	TRBV19	.	.	CASSIGLSEKAFF	TGTGCCAGTAGTATAGGCCTGTCAGAAAAAGCTTTCTTT